The entry below describes one T cell receptor beta chain. This sample is part of a study of PD-1 blockade in mismatch repair-deficient tumors. A few pembrolizumab responders had their TCRs sequenced. The repertoire was sequenced with immunoSEQ multiplex PCR; TCRdb's copy has only in-frame clones and lacks some. The data show roughly 45,000 clones, 77% seen once. Germline assignment: CDR1 LNHDA and CDR2 SQIVND (reference sequence). The CDR3 length is 14 residues. Trimming removed 4 bases from V and 4 bases from J, with 13 bases in between. The receptor comes from an adult with mismatch repair-deficient cancer. This specimen was PBMCs, taken before pembrolizumab treatment. This sequence joins TRBV19 and TRBJ1-1; D remains ambiguous. The CDR3 DNA sequence: TGTGCCAGTAGTACGAGAGGCACTATCACTGAAGCTTTCTTT. Residues: CASSTRGTITEAFF.